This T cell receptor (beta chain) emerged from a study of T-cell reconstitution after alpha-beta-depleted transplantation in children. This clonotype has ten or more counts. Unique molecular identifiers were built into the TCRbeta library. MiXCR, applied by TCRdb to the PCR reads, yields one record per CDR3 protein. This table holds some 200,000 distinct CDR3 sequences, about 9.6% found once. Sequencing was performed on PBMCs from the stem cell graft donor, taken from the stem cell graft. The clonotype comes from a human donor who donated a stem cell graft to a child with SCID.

For the CDR3, the DNA is TGCGCCAGCAGCCTCGGGACTAGCGGGGTTGAGCAGTACTTC. Encoded protein: CASSLGTSGVEQYF. The rearrangement joins TRBV5-1 to TRBJ2-7, with 13 nucleotides matching TRBD2. V shed 4 bases, J shed 7 bases, and the junction held 5 bases outside the gene matches. This CDR3 has 14 residues. Germline V gives CDR1 SGHRS, CDR2 YFSETQ.